The 8 T cell receptor beta chains below all came from one sample that was sequenced in a study of control samples from healthy donors and cancer patients. Sequencing used immunoSEQ multiplex PCR; TCRdb keeps in-frame clones, though not all of them. Among about 190,000 clones listed, 90% to 95% were seen once. Sample: blood. Receptors were obtained from a young man in good health.

This clone was counted once. This chain joins TRBV7-7 and TRBJ2-2; a possible D gene is TRBD2 (5 bases). Germline V CDR1 and CDR2: SSHAT, FNYEAQ (reference sequence). Trimming cost V 0 bases and J 4 bases, with 9 bases left between them. The CDR3 consists of 15 residues. The DNA for the CDR3 is TGTGCCAGCAGCTTAGCCAGCCGGGGCACCGGGGAGCTGTTTTTT. Protein product: CASSLASRGTGELFF. The variable domain in full, with the rest retrieved from reference TRBV7-7 and TRBJ2-2, is GAGVSQSPRYKVTKRGQDVTLRCDPISSHATLYWYQQALGQGPEFLTYFNYEAQPDKSGLPSDRFSAERPEGSISTLTIQRTEQRDSAMYRCASSLASRGTGELFFGEGSRLTVL.

The chain links TRBV12-3 or TRBV12-4 to TRBJ1-2; maybe TRBD1 (5 bases). V shed 3 bases and J shed 7 bases, with 12 bases lying between them. The CDR3 consists of 13 residues. CDR3 loop: CASSFRGASGYTF. CDR3 DNA sequence: TGTGCCAGCAGTTTCCGGGGCGCGAGTGGCTACACCTTC.

V and J are TRBV19 and TRBJ2-7, with 9 bases that match TRBD1. Germline CDR1 reads LNHDA; CDR2 reads SQIVND (reference sequence). The CDR3 is 15 amino acids. The junction had 7 bases not matched to a gene; V was cut back by 5 bases and J by 2 bases. CDR3 in amino acids: CASSFGQGRAYEQYF. CDR3 coding DNA: TGTGCCAGTAGTTTCGGACAGGGGAGGGCCTACGAGCAGTACTTC. Based on the CDR3 plus reference TRBV19 and TRBJ2-7, the full variable domain is DGGITQSPKYLFRKEGQNVTLSCEQNLNHDAMYWYRQDPGQGLRLIYYSQIVNDFQKGDIAEGYSVSREKKESFPLTVTSAQKNPTAFYLCASSFGQGRAYEQYFGPGTRLTVT.

This clone was seen a single time. The chain uses TRBV6-5 and TRBJ2-3, with D perhaps matching TRBD1 (6 bases). V lost 5 bases, J lost 12 bases, and 21 bases lay in between. The CDR3 extends over 14 amino acids. Per the germline V gene, CDR1 is MNHEY and CDR2 is SVGAGI. In DNA, the CDR3 is TGTGCCAGCAGTACCCTCCCGGGGCAGGGGTTTCAGTATTTT. Amino acids: CASSTLPGQGFQYF.

The chain couples TRBV11-3 to TRBJ2-1, with TRBD1 identical over 8 bases. The germline V gene has CDR1 SGHNT and CDR2 YENEEA. This CDR3 is built from 15 residues. The trim removed 5 bases at V and 0 bases at J, leaving 3 bases unmatched. The CDR3 region has the DNA TGTGCCAGCAGCCAAGACAGGGGCTCCTACAATGAGCAGTTCTTC. Its translation: CASSQDRGSYNEQFF.

The rearrangement joins TRBV6-5 to TRBJ1-1; TRBD1 agrees at 7 bases. The CDR3 sequence is 15 residues long. CDR1 is MNHEY, CDR2 SVGAGI, per germline. The J segment lost 4 bases and the V segment lost 8 bases, leaving 13 bases of the junction unmatched. CDR3 DNA sequence: TGTGCCAGCCAGAGGGGAGGGGGCGTGGGCACTGAAGCTTTCTTT. Protein sequence: CASQRGGGVGTEAFF.

This clone was found once. This chain uses TRBV6-1 with TRBJ1-1; 8 bases agree with TRBD1. V lost 2 bases and J lost 5; bases outside the gene matches: 7. CDR3 length: 15 residues. In germline, CDR1 is MNHNS, CDR2 SASEGT. The CDR3 DNA reads as TGTGCCAGCAGTGAAACTCAGGGGGCGCGAACTGAAGCTTTCTTT. Translating it yields CASSETQGARTEAFF.

The chain links TRBV7-2 to TRBJ2-2; 10 bases are shared with TRBD1. V lost 5 bases, J lost 3 bases, and 3 bases stayed unmatched. Looked up from germline, CDR1 is SGHTA and CDR2 is FQGNSA. This CDR3 is 15 amino acids long. The chain's CDR3 is CASSDRGLYTGELFF. The CDR3 region has the DNA TGTGCCAGCAGCGACAGGGGGCTCTACACCGGGGAGCTGTTTTTT.